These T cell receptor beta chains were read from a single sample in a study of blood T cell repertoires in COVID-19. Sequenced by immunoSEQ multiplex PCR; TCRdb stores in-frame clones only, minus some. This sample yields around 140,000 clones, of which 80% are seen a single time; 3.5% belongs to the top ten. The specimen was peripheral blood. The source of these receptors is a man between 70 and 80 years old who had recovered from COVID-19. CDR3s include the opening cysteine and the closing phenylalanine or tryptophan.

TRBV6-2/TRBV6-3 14 CASSFGTAGIEAFF
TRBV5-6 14 CASSSVNSNQPQHF
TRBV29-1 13 CSVQATTNTEAFF
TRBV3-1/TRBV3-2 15 CASSPWTSLAYEQYF
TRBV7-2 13 CASSLSGVDGYTF
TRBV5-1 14 CASSIQGEHTEAFF
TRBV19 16 CASSEGSTGGVYEQYF
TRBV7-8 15 CASSLGQGNNQPQHF
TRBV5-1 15 CASSSGQGGGDEQFF
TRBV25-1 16 CASSGWTGGSYNEQFF
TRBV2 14 CATSSGRAPETQYF
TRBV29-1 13 CSVQGNSNQPQHF
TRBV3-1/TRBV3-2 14 CASSSGSSGNTIYF
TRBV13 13 CASSLTGTYEQYF
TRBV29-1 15 CSVESSGQETYEQYF
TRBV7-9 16 CASMPRDTSSYNEQFF
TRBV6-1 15 CASSEADWRESEQFF
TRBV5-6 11 CASSSLDTQYF
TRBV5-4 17 CASSLDTGQGSTGELFF
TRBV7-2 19 CASSLVASGRRGYRNEQYF
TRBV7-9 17 CASSPKGSLAGVIQQFF
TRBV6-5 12 CASRAGNYGYTF
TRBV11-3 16 CASSPRGTSRTGELFF
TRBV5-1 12 CASSLQGNTIYF
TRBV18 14 CASSPKGLAGEQYF
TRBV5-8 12 CASSGAGWEQYF
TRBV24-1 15 CATSSGTSAPNEQFF
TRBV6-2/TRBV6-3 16 CASSYPRLAGEETQYF
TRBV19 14 CASSPSGWNQPQHF
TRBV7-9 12 CASSLGTAEQYF
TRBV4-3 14 CASSQARRGETQYF
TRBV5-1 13 CASSPGGGVGQYF
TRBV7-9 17 CASSPRGGGSYQETQYF
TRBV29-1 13 CSVVAGETREQYF
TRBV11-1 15 CASVHRFSGANVLTF
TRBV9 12 CASSPRGNTIYF
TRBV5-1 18 CASSLYHPSGTVNSPLHF
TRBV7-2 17 CASSLGYGGTSSYEQYF
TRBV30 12 CAWRGMGAEQYF
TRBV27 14 CASSVRGRNTEAFF
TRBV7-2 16 CASRPALGQGTGELFF